This T cell receptor beta chain was recovered during a study of naive CD8 T cells in extremely preterm neonates. CDR3 size: 14 residues. The germline gives CDR1 SGHRS, CDR2 YFSETQ. V trimming: 0 bases; J trimming: 5 bases; junction bases outside the gene matches: 4. The data were produced by immunoSEQ multiplex PCR, yet TCRdb's version contains in-frame clones alone and is incomplete. The sample shows several thousand clones, roughly 98% of them seen only once. Study findings and constraints: Term neonates 0.4%, young children 0.03%, adults approximately 0.0091%; preterm neonates shared approximately 2.5%.

Turning to this clone: Its antigen is still unknown.

This TCR was sampled from a human donor in good health. Sequenced material: naive CD8+ T cells from blood. The rearrangement uses TRBV5-1 and TRBJ1-2; 7 nucleotides agree with TRBD1. The CDR3 protein is CASSLEGARYGYTF. CDR3 coding DNA: TGCGCCAGCAGCTTGGAGGGGGCTCGGTATGGCTACACCTTC.